These 29 T cell receptor beta chains came from one sample sequenced in a study of blood T cell repertoires in COVID-19. Clones were sequenced by immunoSEQ multiplex PCR, and TCRdb holds only the in-frame ones, with some missing. The sample holds roughly 300,000 clones, just over 85% seen once. Sequenced: PBMCs or T cells enriched from blood (not recorded which). The receptors come from a young man who had recovered from COVID-19.

This chain joins TRBV3-1 (or the pseudogene TRBV3-2) and TRBJ1-1; D unresolved. Trimming took off 4 bases at V and 5 bases at J, with 8 bases between the two ends. Germline-derived CDR1 and CDR2 are LGHDT and YNNKEL (reference sequence). The CDR3 totals 12 residues. The CDR3 nucleotides are TGTGCCAGCAGCCGACTTGGGACTGAAGCTTTCTTT. Its protein is CASSRLGTEAFF.

The chain carries TRBV29-1 and TRBJ1-1; 9 bases are shared with TRBD1. Looked up from germline, CDR1 is SQVTM and CDR2 is ANQGSEA. After removal of 7 bases from V and 4 bases from J, the junction contained 4 bases not matched to a gene. CDR3 length: 12 residues. Written as DNA, the CDR3 is TGCAGCGCCGGGACAGGGATCACTGAAGCTTTCTTT. Its protein is CSAGTGITEAFF.

CDR3 nucleotide sequence: TGTGCCAGCAGTGCGGACAGGGGGCATAGCTATGGCTACACCTTC. The encoded protein is CASSADRGHSYGYTF. This rearrangement joins TRBV2 to TRBJ1-2; 11 bases align to TRBD1. The ends lost 4 bases at V and 4 bases at J; junction bases unmatched: 5. The CDR3 has 15 residues. Per germline, CDR1 SNHLY and CDR2 FYNNEI.

This chain uses TRBV5-6 with TRBJ1-2, with 8 nucleotides matching TRBD1. V shed 1 base and J 8 bases; nucleotides not matched to a gene: 13. Per germline, CDR1 SGHDT and CDR2 YYEEEE. The CDR3 sequence is 16 residues long. CDR3 sequence (DNA): TGTGCCAGCAGCTTGAGTGGACAGGGCCCTTGGGAAGGCTACACCTTC. It codes for CASSLSGQGPWEGYTF.

The chain combines TRBV5-1 with TRBJ2-3; 9 positions agree with TRBD2. The CDR3 loop spans 16 amino acids. The J segment lost 4 bases and the V segment lost 0 bases, leaving 6 bases of the junction unmatched. CDR1 is SGHRS, CDR2 YFSETQ, per germline. The CDR3 loop reads CASSLVGSGSADTQYF. The CDR3 DNA sequence: TGCGCCAGCAGCTTGGTTGGTAGCGGGAGCGCAGATACGCAGTATTTT.

This clone was seen more than once but under ten times. The rearrangement uses TRBV5-1 and TRBJ2-1; 9 bases fit TRBD1. The CDR3 spans 15 residues. From germline, CDR1 is SGHRS and CDR2 YFSETQ. V was clipped by 4 bases and J by 8 bases; unmatched bases: 10. CDR3 residues: CASSTPGTGKDEQFF. The CDR3 bases are TGCGCCAGCAGCACCCCCGGGACAGGGAAGGATGAGCAGTTCTTC.

This clone has just a few counts. This rearrangement joins TRBV27 to TRBJ1-6, with D possibly being TRBD1 (5 bases). The V and J ends lost 5 bases and 7 bases respectively, with 12 bases between them. Germline V gene lookup returns CDR1 MNHEY and CDR2 SMNVEV (reference sequence). The CDR3 spans 14 residues. The CDR3 sequence is CASSTGGRNSPLHF. In DNA form, the CDR3 reads TGTGCCAGCAGTACCGGGGGTCGGAATTCACCCCTCCACTTT.

CDR3 DNA sequence: TGCGCCAGCAGTCGAAACAGGGATACGCAGTATTTT. Translating gives CASSRNRDTQYF. The chain combines TRBV10-1 with TRBJ2-3; D is possibly TRBD1 (5 bases). The CDR3 contains 12 residues. Germline CDR1 WNHNN, CDR2 SYGVQD (reference sequence). The germline V and J ends were trimmed by 5 bases and 6 bases, with 9 bases remaining between them.

This sequence joins TRBV5-4 and TRBJ2-2; a possible D gene is TRBD2 (5 bases). The CDR3 has 15 amino acids. CDR1 and CDR2 (germline): SGHNT, YYREEE (reference sequence). Trimming removed 0 bases at V and 0 bases at J, with 6 bases between. The CDR3 sequence: CASSLGTANTGELFF. In nucleotides, the CDR3 is TGTGCCAGCAGCTTGGGGACTGCGAACACCGGGGAGCTGTTTTTT.

In this sample, this clone turned up a few times. The chain has TRBV13 and TRBJ2-1; 8 bases fit TRBD1. Unmatched junction bases numbered 8, after V lost 1 base and J lost 6 bases. Germline-derived CDR1 and CDR2 are PRHDT and FYEKMQ (reference sequence). The CDR3 has 16 amino acids. In DNA form, the CDR3 reads TGTGCCAGCAGCTTAGTAAGGACAGGGCCCACCAATGAGCAGTTCTTC. Protein: CASSLVRTGPTNEQFF.

The genes are TRBV7-8 and TRBJ1-2, with D uncertain. Per the germline V gene, CDR1 is SGHVS and CDR2 is FQNEAQ. The CDR3 has 13 residues. The V gene lost 0 bases and the J gene lost 8 bases, with 10 bases spanning the gap. As DNA, the CDR3 is TGTGCCAGCAGCTTAGCGGGCGGGCGAGGCTACACCTTC. Amino acid sequence: CASSLAGGRGYTF. Supplemented by reference TRBV7-8 and TRBJ1-2, the full variable domain reads GAGVSQSPRYKVAKRGQDVALRCDPISGHVSLFWYQQALGQGPEFLTYFQNEAQLDKSGLPSDRFFAERPEGSVSTLKIQRTQQEDSAVYLCASSLAGGRGYTFGSGTRLTVV.

On this clone itself: One end of the junction varies from germline; a read error may be responsible. This sequence joins TRBV9 and TRBJ2-1; possible D gene TRBD2, 5 bases. Per germline, CDR1 SGDLS and CDR2 YYNGEE. CDR3 length: 16 residues. The DNA of the CDR3 is TGTGCCAGCAGCGTAGGGCTAGCCCGCTCCAACAATGAGCAGTTCTTC. Protein: CASSVGLARSNNEQFF.

The genes are TRBV10-1 and TRBJ1-2; the match to TRBD1 covers 9 bases. There are 13 residues in the CDR3. CDR1 is WNHNN, CDR2 SYGVQD, per germline (reference sequence). J lost 7 bases, V lost 6 bases, and 6 bases had no gene match. DNA of the CDR3: TGCGCCAGCAGGGACAGGGGACACCTTGGCTACACCTTC. As protein: CASRDRGHLGYTF.

This clone was picked up one time. V usage is TRBV6-5 and J usage is TRBJ2-5; the D gene is possibly TRBD2 (5 bases). The CDR3 has 14 residues. Germline CDR1 MNHEY, CDR2 SVGAGI. The V and J ends lost 2 bases and 4 bases respectively, with 11 bases between them. In DNA form, the CDR3 reads TGTGCCAGCAGTTACGCGAGGGCGGGAGAGACCCAGTACTTC. As protein: CASSYARAGETQYF.

The table lists this clone with a few counts. This chain connects TRBV6-5 to TRBJ2-7, with D uncertain. With 3 bases removed from V and 0 bases from J, the gap between germline ends came to 9 bases. The CDR3 loop spans 14 amino acids. Germline V gene sequence: CDR1 MNHEY, CDR2 SVGAGI. CDR3 nucleotide sequence: TGTGCCAGCAGTTATCTAGAGACCTCCTACGAGCAGTACTTC. Translated, it gives CASSYLETSYEQYF.

The rearrangement links TRBV29-1 to TRBJ2-3; 14 bases fit TRBD2. Losses at the gene ends were 3 bases for V and 3 bases for J; bases not matched to a gene: 8. This CDR3 contains 17 residues. CDR1 SQVTM and CDR2 ANQGSEA come from the germline V gene. The CDR3 region has the DNA TGCAGCGTTGACAGGGGGACTAGCGGGAGTAGGACAGATACGCAGTATTTT. This gives the protein CSVDRGTSGSRTDTQYF.

DNA for the CDR3: TGCAGCGTTGACGGGGCTGACAGGGGAAGATCTGGGGCCAACGTCCTGACTTTC. This gives the protein CSVDGADRGRSGANVLTF. The chain couples TRBV29-1 to TRBJ2-6, with TRBD1 matching over 8 bases. Germline V gene lookup returns CDR1 SQVTM and CDR2 ANQGSEA. The CDR3 totals 18 residues. J gave up 1 base and V 3 bases, and 11 bases lay outside the gene matches. The full variable domain, its missing parts supplied by reference TRBV29-1 and TRBJ2-6, is SAVISQKPSRDICQRGTSLTIQCQVDSQVTMMFWYRQQPGQSLTLIATANQGSEATYESGFVIDKFPISRPNLTFSTLTVSNMSPEDSSIYLCSVDGADRGRSGANVLTFGAGSRLTVL.

This chain uses TRBV24-1 with TRBJ2-1, with 9 bases aligning to TRBD1. Trimming at V came to 2 bases and at J to 8 bases, leaving 6 bases not matched to a gene. Germline V gene lookup returns CDR1 KGHDR and CDR2 SFDVKD. The CDR3 consists of 15 residues. The CDR3 spells CATSDSGQGYYEQFF. CDR3 nucleotide sequence: TGTGCCACCAGTGATTCCGGACAGGGGTACTATGAGCAGTTCTTC.

This chain uses TRBV19 with TRBJ1-4, with D tentatively TRBD1 (5 bases). V lost 4 bases and J lost 8, with 17 bases in between. Germline values: CDR1 LNHDA, CDR2 SQIVND (reference sequence). The CDR3 spans 15 residues. CDR3 amino acids: CASSTLQGRREKLFF. The CDR3 coding sequence is TGTGCCAGTAGTACTCTCCAGGGAAGAAGGGAAAAACTGTTTTTT.

Worth noting for this clone: At one end, the junction sequence differs from germline, possibly due to a read error. V gene TRBV7-7 combines with J gene TRBJ2-2; D ambiguous. The CDR3 runs to 15 residues. Germline V CDR1 and CDR2: SSHAT, FNYEAQ (reference sequence). CDR3 in amino acids: CASSPRALNTGELFF. Here the CDR3 DNA reads TGTGCTAGCAGCCCCCGCGCCCTGAACACCGGGGAGCTGTTTTTT.

V is TRBV5-1 and J is TRBJ1-4, with 7 positions matching TRBD1. The CDR3 extends over 14 amino acids. Germline-derived CDR1 and CDR2 are SGHRS and YFSETQ. V shed 4 bases, J shed 3 bases, and the junction held 3 bases outside the gene matches. This CDR3 reads CASSRGGSNEKLFF. The CDR3 bases are TGCGCCAGCAGCAGAGGGGGCTCTAATGAAAAACTGTTTTTT.

This chain links TRBV6-6 with TRBJ1-6, with D hard to call. Germline loops: CDR1 MNHNY, CDR2 SVGAGI (reference sequence). Trimming pared 3 bases from V and 0 bases from J, leaving 9 bases between. The length of the CDR3 is 16 residues. CDR3 sequence (DNA): TGTGCCAGCAGTTATGGGCGGGCCTCCTATAATTCACCCCTCCACTTT. Translated: CASSYGRASYNSPLHF.

The V gene is TRBV7-9, the J gene TRBJ2-3; 9 bases match TRBD2. Germline CDR1 reads SEHNR; CDR2 reads FQNEAQ (reference sequence). V trimming: 5 bases; J trimming: 15 bases; junction bases outside the gene matches: 12. There are 13 residues in the CDR3. The CDR3 sequence is CASSPVLAGSFYF. The DNA of the CDR3 is TGTGCCAGCAGCCCCGTTCTAGCGGGGTCATTTTATTTT. The whole variable domain, remainder taken from reference TRBV7-9 and TRBJ2-3, is DTGVSQNPRHKITKRGQNVTFRCDPISEHNRLYWYRQTLGQGPEFLTYFQNEAQLEKSRLLSDRFSAERPKGSFSTLEIQRTEQGDSAMYLCASSPVLAGSFYFGPGTRLTVL.

The genes are TRBV5-1 and TRBJ1-1, with 10 nucleotides matching TRBD1. V lost 3 bases, J lost 1 base, and 18 bases stayed unmatched. CDR1 and CDR2 (germline): SGHRS, YFSETQ. The CDR3 runs 20 residues. Written as DNA, the CDR3 is TGCGCCAGCAGCTGGGGGACAGGGGTTATTCTAGGGTTAAGGAACACTGAAGCTTTCTTT. As protein: CASSWGTGVILGLRNTEAFF.

V and J are TRBV3-1 (or the pseudogene TRBV3-2) and TRBJ1-1; tentative D call: TRBD1 (6 bases). Between the trimmed V and J ends, which lost 5 bases and 1 base, there was a span of 8 bases. The CDR3 length is 13 residues. Looked up from germline, CDR1 is LGHDT and CDR2 is YNNKEL (reference sequence). CDR3 sequence: CASSMTGNTEAFF. The DNA of the CDR3 is TGTGCCAGCAGCATGACAGGGAACACTGAAGCTTTCTTT.

V gene TRBV5-5 combines with J gene TRBJ2-3, with unresolved D. The germline V gene has CDR1 SGHKS and CDR2 YYEKEE (reference sequence). V was cut by 0 bases and J by 0 bases, with 2 bases left in between. The CDR3 loop spans 13 amino acids. The CDR3 region has the DNA TGTGCCAGCAGCTTGGCTAGCACAGATACGCAGTATTTT. The encoded protein is CASSLASTDTQYF.

The chain is built from TRBV30 and TRBJ1-1, with TRBD1 identical over 8 bases. The length of the CDR3 is 12 residues. Germline CDR1 reads GTSNPN; CDR2 reads SVGIG (reference sequence). CDR3 coding DNA: TGTTCTCGGGACAGGCTGAACACTGAAGCTTTCTTT. Translated, it gives CSRDRLNTEAFF.

This rearrangement joins TRBV6-5 to TRBJ2-4, with 10 bases matching TRBD1. Germline CDR1 reads MNHEY; CDR2 reads SVGAGI. Trimming took 6 bases from V and 8 from J; bases not matched to a gene: 4. The CDR3 loop spans 13 amino acids. In DNA, the CDR3 is TGTGCCAGCAGCGACAGGGGGCCCGACATTCAGTACTTC. Protein sequence: CASSDRGPDIQYF.

The chain is built from TRBV27 and TRBJ2-7; TRBD1 aligns across 9 bases. The CDR3 runs 13 residues. The V gene end was trimmed by 8 bases and the J gene end by 4 bases; junction bases not matched to a gene: 6. In germline, CDR1 is MNHEY, CDR2 SMNVEV (reference sequence). CDR3 DNA sequence: TGTGCCAGCCTGGGACAGGGAGGGTACGAGCAGTACTTC. Translation: CASLGQGGYEQYF.